This entry lists 32 T cell receptor beta chains sequenced from one sample in a study of blood T cells in healthy people across ages. With a J-beta primer mix and a sample-barcoded 5' primer, a second PCR ran roughly 6 to 11 cycles. TCRdb itself ran the 5' RACE reads through MiXCR, one entry per CDR3 protein. The sample lists about 930,000 distinct CDR3 sequences; 25% to 30% were seen once. The same data also contributed to another study, on T cells of mothers and their children.

The sample was blood. These receptors all come from a woman in her thirties or forties in good health.

V gene TRBV7-2 combines with J gene TRBJ2-5, with 7 bases matching TRBD1. CDR1 is SGHTA and CDR2 is FQGNSA in the germline V gene. The CDR3 is 17 amino acids. V gave up 1 base and J gave up 7 bases; unmatched junction bases: 15. The CDR3 reads CASSLVITGDEGGTQYF. CDR3 DNA: TGTGCCAGCAGCTTAGTCATCACAGGGGACGAAGGGGGGACCCAGTACTTC. Variable domain in full (rest from reference TRBV7-2 and TRBJ2-5): GAGVSQSPSNKVTEKGKDVELRCDPISGHTALYWYRQSLGQGLEFLIYFQGNSAPDKSGLPSDRFSAERTGGSVSTLTIQRTQQEDSAVYLCASSLVITGDEGGTQYFGPGTRLLVL.

The chain links TRBV9 to TRBJ2-2; D unclear. Germline CDR1 reads SGDLS; CDR2 reads YYNGEE. CDR3 size: 13 residues. The V and J ends lost 6 bases and 1 base respectively, with 7 bases between them. Here the CDR3 DNA reads TGTGCCAGCACCGAGGAGAACACCGGGGAGCTGTTTTTT. It yields the protein CASTEENTGELFF.

This chain joins TRBV6-2 or TRBV6-3 and TRBJ1-5; TRBD1 agrees at 8 bases. Germline assignment: CDR1 MNHEY and CDR2 SVGEGT. The CDR3 has 17 residues. The V segment lost 0 bases and the J segment 3 bases; nucleotides outside the gene matches: 7. The CDR3 sequence is CASSYSTGGDYNQPQHF. As DNA, the CDR3 is TGTGCCAGCAGTTACTCAACAGGGGGGGATTACAATCAGCCCCAGCATTTT.

On this clonotype itself: Relative to the germline gene, one junction end is altered; a read error may explain this. CDR3 residues: CTSTAQGNTEAFF. The CDR3 DNA reads as TGTACCAGCACGGCTCAGGGGAACACTGAAGCTTTCTTT. The chain links TRBV2 to TRBJ1-1; D perhaps matches TRBD1 (5 bases). Germline V CDR1 and CDR2: SNHLY, FYNNEI. This CDR3 is built from 13 residues.

V usage is TRBV9 and J usage is TRBJ2-3; D gene unclear. There are 14 residues in the CDR3. The V gene lost 7 bases and the J gene lost 5 bases, with 17 bases spanning the gap. Per the germline V gene, CDR1 is SGDLS and CDR2 is YYNGEE. CDR3 sequence reads: CASSRLDMLDTQYF. In nucleotides, the CDR3 is TGTGCCAGCTCTCGGCTAGATATGTTAGATACGCAGTATTTT.

At least ten counts were recorded for this clonotype. J is TRBJ2-5 and V is TRBV6-5; D gene ambiguous. The CDR3 is 13 residues long. In germline, CDR1 is MNHEY, CDR2 SVGAGI. The V gene lost 1 base and the J gene lost 3 bases, with 6 bases spanning the gap. This CDR3 is CASSYWQEETQYF. The CDR3 region has the DNA TGTGCCAGCAGTTACTGGCAGGAAGAGACCCAGTACTTC.

The chain uses TRBV7-9 and TRBJ1-2; 8 positions agree with TRBD1. The V gene's germline CDR1 is SEHNR and CDR2 FQNEAQ (reference sequence). V shed 3 bases and J 8 bases; nucleotides not matched to a gene: 11. This CDR3 region has 15 residues. The CDR3 spells CASSLTRQGFLGYTF. Written as DNA, the CDR3 is TGTGCCAGCAGCTTGACGAGACAGGGGTTTTTGGGCTACACCTTC.

This clonotype was detected ten times or more. J is TRBJ1-2 and V is TRBV6-2 or TRBV6-3; D is ambiguous. The CDR3 sequence is 14 residues long. Trimming shortened V by 6 bases and J by 4 bases, and 15 bases separated the two germline ends. Germline-derived CDR1 and CDR2 are MNHEY and SVGEGT. The CDR3 sequence is CASSSVPEFYGYTF. The CDR3 region has the DNA TGTGCCAGCAGCTCAGTCCCAGAGTTCTATGGCTACACCTTC.

V gene TRBV5-6 combines with J gene TRBJ2-3; perhaps TRBD1 as D (6 bases). CDR1 and CDR2 from the germline V gene are SGHDT and YYEEEE. The CDR3 loop spans 13 amino acids. Trimming removed 4 bases from V and 5 bases from J, with 11 bases in between. CDR3 DNA sequence: TGTGCCAGCAGCCAAAACAGGGAAGATACGCAGTATTTT. It is translated as CASSQNREDTQYF. The full variable domain, completed using reference TRBV5-6 and TRBJ2-3, is DAGVTQSPTHLIKTRGQQVTLRCSPKSGHDTVSWYQQALGQGPQFIFQYYEEEERQRGNFPDRFSGHQFPNYSSELNVNALLLGDSALYLCASSQNREDTQYFGPGTRLTVL.

This clonotype was seen a handful of times. The V and J genes are TRBV7-2 and TRBJ2-3, with TRBD2 identical over 9 bases. The CDR3 sequence is 16 residues long. The trim removed 4 bases at V and 4 bases at J, leaving 9 bases unmatched. Germline V gene lookup returns CDR1 SGHTA and CDR2 FQGNSA. CDR3 in DNA: TGTGCCAGCAGCTCATATAGCGGGGGTGGCGCAGATACGCAGTATTTT. It encodes CASSSYSGGGADTQYF.

Many counts were recorded for this clonotype. The chain couples TRBV4-1 to TRBJ2-3; 11 nucleotides align to TRBD2. The length of the CDR3 is 16 residues. Germline V CDR1 and CDR2: MGHRA, YSYEKL. V lost 3 bases to trimming and J lost 3 bases; unmatched junction nucleotides: 5. CDR3 sequence reads: CASSHLSGGATDTQYF. For the CDR3, the DNA is TGCGCCAGCAGCCACCTTAGCGGGGGGGCGACAGATACGCAGTATTTT.

This chain uses TRBV10-3 with TRBJ2-1; 8 bases map to TRBD1. The J call may be mistaken, given a closer DNA end match to TRBJ2-7. The germline CDR1 and CDR2 sequences are ENHRY and SYGVKD. This CDR3 comprises 12 residues. CDR3 protein: CAIRNTGGEQYF. DNA of the CDR3: TGTGCCATCAGAAATACAGGGGGCGAGCAGTACTTC.

This clonotype was found many times. The chain carries TRBV9 and TRBJ2-5; no clear D. The CDR3 extends over 17 amino acids. Germline V gene lookup returns CDR1 SGDLS and CDR2 YYNGEE. Trimming took off 0 bases at V and 0 bases at J, with 15 bases between the two ends. The CDR3 DNA is TGTGCCAGCAGCGTAGAGGCAAATACCCGAAACCAAGAGACCCAGTACTTC. Translation gives CASSVEANTRNQETQYF.

The chain couples TRBV15 to TRBJ2-4; 14 bases fit TRBD2. Germline CDR1 is LNHNV and CDR2 is YYDKDF (reference sequence). V shed 0 bases, J shed 1 base, and the junction held 11 bases outside the gene matches. The CDR3 loop spans 21 amino acids. The CDR3 DNA follows: TGTGCCACCAGCAGAGATGAGTGGAGGACTAGCGGGGGGTGGGCCAAAAACATTCAGTACTTC. It is translated as CATSRDEWRTSGGWAKNIQYF.

V gene TRBV3-1 combines with J gene TRBJ2-1; D is perhaps TRBD1 or TRBD2 (7 bases each). The germline V gene has CDR1 LGHDT and CDR2 YNNKEL (reference sequence). V was cut by 1 base and J by 9 bases, with 19 bases left in between. The CDR3 is made up of 16 amino acids. The CDR3 reads CASSQVGRGQWGEQFF. CDR3 DNA sequence: TGTGCCAGCAGCCAAGTAGGGAGGGGGCAGTGGGGTGAGCAGTTCTTC.

This chain links TRBV19 with TRBJ2-7; TRBD1 is a possible D gene (5 bases). The ends were cut back, 6 bases at V and 3 bases at J, with 9 bases in the middle. This CDR3 spans 12 amino acids. CDR1 is LNHDA and CDR2 is SQIVND in the germline V gene (reference sequence). CDR3 nucleotides: TGTGCCAGTAGAGGACACCTCTACGAGCAGTACTTC. It translates to CASRGHLYEQYF.

This clonotype appeared a few times. This sequence joins TRBV3-1 and TRBJ2-3; 8 bases are a match to TRBD2. V shed 1 base and J 6 bases; nucleotides not matched to a gene: 9. The CDR3 loop spans 16 amino acids. Germline V gives CDR1 LGHDT, CDR2 YNNKEL (reference sequence). The CDR3 nucleotides read TGTGCCAGCAGCCAAGTTATCAGCGGGGGAGGGGATACGCAGTATTTT. Its protein is CASSQVISGGGDTQYF.

Points on this clonotype: Its ends do not fully match the called genes, so a read error is possible. The chain has TRBV5-1 and TRBJ2-3, with a tentative D call TRBD1 (5 bases). Germline V gives CDR1 SGHRS, CDR2 YFSETQ. This CDR3 is 15 amino acids long. In nucleotides, the CDR3 is TGCGCCAGCAGCTTGGGCGGCAGAAGCACAGGTACGCAGTATTTT. Amino acids: CASSLGGRSTGTQYF.

This clonotype was seen repeatedly, ten times or more. The genes are TRBV10-3 and TRBJ2-1, with TRBD2 matching 16 bases. V lost 6 bases and J lost 8; bases outside the gene matches: 1. This CDR3 has 14 residues. Germline CDR1 reads ENHRY; CDR2 reads SYGVKD. CDR3 DNA sequence: TGTGCCATCAGAGGGACTAGCGGGGGGGATGAGCAGTTCTTC. Protein: CAIRGTSGGDEQFF.

This clonotype was observed a handful of times. This rearrangement joins TRBV10-3 to TRBJ2-7; no clear D. The CDR3 is 13 residues long. V lost 8 bases, J lost 1 base, and 12 bases lay in between. Per the germline V gene, CDR1 is ENHRY and CDR2 is SYGVKD. CDR3 residues: CAISPSPSYEQYF. The CDR3, as DNA: TGTGCCATCTCTCCCTCCCCGTCCTACGAGCAGTACTTC.

The table lists this clonotype with a few counts. At one end, the junction sequence differs from germline, possibly due to a read error. V is TRBV2 and J is TRBJ1-2; 7 positions match TRBD1. CDR1 and CDR2 from the germline V gene are SNHLY and FYNNEI. The CDR3 contains 15 residues. The CDR3 sequence: CTSRPGQAANYGYTF. CDR3 sequence (DNA): TGTACCAGCAGACCCGGACAGGCAGCCAACTATGGCTACACCTTC.

The rearrangement links TRBV29-1 to TRBJ1-1; perhaps TRBD1 as D (6 bases). The V end was cut by 2 bases, the J end by 1 base, with 8 bases between. The CDR3 runs to 13 residues. Per the germline V gene, CDR1 is SQVTM and CDR2 is ANQGSEA. CDR3 bases: TGCAGCGTTGAACAACAGGGGAACACTGAAGCTTTCTTT. Protein product: CSVEQQGNTEAFF.

For this clonotype: At one end, the junction sequence differs from germline, possibly due to a read error. The V call is TRBV12-3 or TRBV12-4, the J call TRBJ2-5; 7 nucleotides line up with TRBD1. The DNA matches TRBJ2-7 better at its end, which makes the J call doubtful. This CDR3 has 14 residues. CDR3 DNA: TGTGTCAGCAGGCCAGAGGGGGCGTGCGGCGAGCAGTACTTC. Translating it yields CVSRPEGACGEQYF.

For this clonotype: A read error may be the cause here, since a much bigger clone is one base away. V usage is TRBV7-2 and J usage is TRBJ2-1, with D unresolved. The CDR3 is made up of 16 amino acids. From germline, CDR1 is SGHTA and CDR2 FQGNSA. V was cut by 1 base and J by 4 bases, with 14 bases left in between. Here the CDR3 DNA reads TGTGCCAGCAGCTTAGTATCAGTCGCTTATTACAATGAGCAGTTCTTC. Translating gives CASSLVSVAYYNEQFF.

This clonotype was observed many times. The rearrangement joins TRBV4-1 to TRBJ2-1; 9 bases line up with TRBD2. V gave up 1 base and J gave up 8 bases; unmatched junction bases: 9. The CDR3 is 16 residues long. Germline V gene sequence: CDR1 MGHRA, CDR2 YSYEKL. As DNA, the CDR3 is TGCGCCAGCAGCCAAGTTGAGCTAGCGGGGTTGGATGAGCAGTTCTTC. Protein product: CASSQVELAGLDEQFF.

This clonotype was counted between two and nine times. Just one base apart from a much larger clone, this may be a read error. The rearrangement links TRBV11-2 to TRBJ2-5; TRBD2 matches at 7 bases. Germline V gene data show CDR1 as SGHAT and CDR2 as FQNNGV. CDR3 length: 15 residues. CDR3 amino acids: CASTLVGGFQETQYF. In nucleotides, the CDR3 is TGTGCCAGCACCTTAGTCGGGGGGTTCCAGGAGACCCAGTACTTC. The variable domain in full, with the rest retrieved from reference TRBV11-2 and TRBJ2-5, is EAGVAQSPRYKIIEKRQSVAFWCNPISGHATLYWYQQILGQGPKLLIQFQNNGVVDDSQLPKDRFSAERLKGVDSTLKIQPAKLEDSAVYLCASTLVGGFQETQYFGPGTRLLVL.

Of note for this clonotype: A much larger clone differs from this one at a single base, so this may be a read error. V gene TRBV28 combines with J gene TRBJ2-2, with D unresolved. The V gene's germline CDR1 is MDHEN and CDR2 SYDVKM. CDR3 length equals 11 residues. V was cut by 9 bases and J by 5 bases, with 7 bases left in between. CDR3 region: CASGLTGELFF. As DNA, the CDR3 is TGTGCCAGTGGGTTGACCGGGGAGCTGTTTTTT.

The rearrangement joins TRBV20-1 to TRBJ2-1, with 8 bases identical to TRBD2. V was clipped by 8 bases and J by 4 bases; unmatched bases: 10. Germline values: CDR1 DFQATT, CDR2 SNEGSKA (reference sequence). This CDR3 has 14 residues. This CDR3 reads CSRKVAGLYNEQFF. Here the CDR3 DNA reads TGCAGTCGCAAGGTAGCGGGGCTGTACAATGAGCAGTTCTTC.

This clonotype was detected a few times. This rearrangement joins TRBV2 to TRBJ1-2, with D possibly being TRBD1 (6 bases). The CDR3 is 14 residues long. Trimming shortened V by 7 bases and J by 4 bases, and 16 bases separated the two germline ends. Germline CDR1 is SNHLY and CDR2 is FYNNEI. Written as DNA, the CDR3 is TGTGCCAGCATAATGACACAGGGTTCCTATGGCTACACCTTC. It is translated as CASIMTQGSYGYTF.

The chain employs TRBV18 and TRBJ2-3; 8 bases line up with TRBD1. The CDR3 extends over 16 amino acids. In germline, CDR1 is KGHSH, CDR2 LQKENI. With V trimmed by 5 bases and J by 1 base, 8 bases remained unmatched. The CDR3 spells CASSRRQGKGTDTQYF. The CDR3 nucleotides read TGTGCCAGCTCAAGGAGACAGGGGAAAGGCACAGATACGCAGTATTTT.

This clonotype has a handful of counts. The gene calls are TRBV6-6 and TRBJ2-7, with a tentative D call TRBD2 (5 bases). The CDR3 runs to 13 residues. V lost 7 bases to trimming and J lost 6 bases, with 16 bases between them. CDR1 is MNHNY and CDR2 is SVGAGI in the germline V gene (reference sequence). The CDR3 is CASIPGLSAEQYF. Here the CDR3 DNA reads TGTGCCAGCATCCCAGGACTTTCTGCCGAGCAGTACTTC.

This clonotype was seen a few times. V gene TRBV28 combines with J gene TRBJ1-1; no clear D. V lost 5 bases, J lost 1 base, and 14 bases lay in between. Germline V gene sequence: CDR1 MDHEN, CDR2 SYDVKM. This CDR3 is 15 amino acids long. The CDR3 DNA reads TGTGCCAGCAGTCCGGGAGGGATGTGGAACACTGAAGCTTTCTTT. It codes for CASSPGGMWNTEAFF.